Listed below are T cell receptor beta chains from one sample, sequenced in a study of blood T cell repertoires in COVID-19. Here immunoSEQ multiplex PCR was the method, and the copy in TCRdb shows in-frame clones only, minus some. This sample carries some 200,000 clones, roughly 76% of them seen once, and the ten largest clones take around 8.1%. Sequenced input: peripheral blood. All receptors derive from a woman aged 45-59 years with active or convalescent COVID-19. Both conserved end residues are part of each CDR3. Fields, in order: D gene, V gene, J gene, clone size, CDR3 DNA, CDR3 protein. A D gene is named only where the DNA matches it firmly. Clone size is shown for a subset of rows, as once, few, many or a class of expanded clone.

d_call: TRBD1
v_call: TRBV7-3
j_call: TRBJ2-7
clone_size: .
cdr3_nt: TGTGCCAGCAGCTCAGGGGGATCCTCCTACGAGCAGTACTTC
cdr3_aa: CASSSGGSSYEQYF

d_call: TRBD2
v_call: TRBV9
j_call: TRBJ2-2
clone_size: .
cdr3_nt: TGTGCCAGCTCGGGACTAGCGGGGGCCAACGGGGAGCTGTTTTTT
cdr3_aa: CASSGLAGANGELFF

d_call: TRBD2
v_call: TRBV6-5
j_call: TRBJ2-1
clone_size: few
cdr3_nt: TGTGCCAGCAGTTACGAAGCGGGGGGACACAATGAGCAGTTCTTC
cdr3_aa: CASSYEAGGHNEQFF

d_call: TRBD1
v_call: TRBV7-8
j_call: TRBJ1-1
clone_size: once
cdr3_nt: TGTGCCAGCAGCCCATCTACCCCTGGACAGGGAAAGTCTGAAGCTTTCTTT
cdr3_aa: CASSPSTPGQGKSEAFF

d_call: TRBD1
v_call: TRBV12-5
j_call: TRBJ1-5
clone_size: .
cdr3_nt: TGTGCTAGTGGTCCAGGACAGGGGCGCCAGCCCCAGCATTTT
cdr3_aa: CASGPGQGRQPQHF

d_call: .
v_call: TRBV5-1
j_call: TRBJ1-1
clone_size: .
cdr3_nt: TGCGCCAGCAGCTTGGTAGCGGACTTACCCCCAGGGGAAGCTTTCTTT
cdr3_aa: CASSLVADLPPGEAFF

d_call: .
v_call: TRBV28
j_call: TRBJ1-1
clone_size: .
cdr3_nt: TGTGCCAGCCTTACTCCTCGGGGGGCGACTGAAGCTTTCTTT
cdr3_aa: CASLTPRGATEAFF

d_call: TRBD1
v_call: TRBV7-2
j_call: TRBJ1-2
clone_size: few
cdr3_nt: TGTGCCAGCAGCACCAGTTACACAGGGGTGCGAACCTTC
cdr3_aa: CASSTSYTGVRTF

d_call: TRBD1
v_call: TRBV7-9
j_call: TRBJ1-2
clone_size: .
cdr3_nt: TGTGCCAGCAGCTTAAGACAGGGTCGCGGCTACACCTTC
cdr3_aa: CASSLRQGRGYTF

d_call: .
v_call: TRBV4-1
j_call: TRBJ2-6
clone_size: once
cdr3_nt: TGCGCCAGCAGCCAAGACAGGGGCGTCTCCTCCGGGGCCAACGTCCTGACTTTC
cdr3_aa: CASSQDRGVSSGANVLTF

d_call: TRBD2
v_call: TRBV7-2
j_call: TRBJ2-3
clone_size: .
cdr3_nt: TGTGCCAGCAGCTTAGGGACTAGCGCAGATACGCAGTATTTT
cdr3_aa: CASSLGTSADTQYF

d_call: .
v_call: TRBV5-5
j_call: TRBJ2-3
clone_size: many
cdr3_nt: TGTGCCAGCAGCTTTGACTACAATACGCAGTATTTT
cdr3_aa: CASSFDYNTQYF

d_call: .
v_call: TRBV7-2
j_call: TRBJ2-2
clone_size: .
cdr3_nt: TGTGCCAGCAGCTCCGTTGGAGTTCGAGACACCGGGGAGCTGTTTTTT
cdr3_aa: CASSSVGVRDTGELFF

d_call: .
v_call: TRBV6-2/TRBV6-3
j_call: TRBJ1-2
clone_size: once
cdr3_nt: TGTGCCAGCAGCCCCACATTCTATGGCTACACCTTC
cdr3_aa: CASSPTFYGYTF

d_call: .
v_call: TRBV11-2
j_call: TRBJ2-7
clone_size: .
cdr3_nt: TGTGCCAGCAGCTTAGGATTCAGCGGAACCTACGAGCAGTACTTC
cdr3_aa: CASSLGFSGTYEQYF

d_call: TRBD1
v_call: TRBV6-1
j_call: TRBJ1-2
clone_size: .
cdr3_nt: TGTGCCAGCAGTGACCAACAGGGGGCGGACTATGGCTACACCTTC
cdr3_aa: CASSDQQGADYGYTF

d_call: .
v_call: TRBV28
j_call: TRBJ1-5
clone_size: few
cdr3_nt: TGTGCCAGCGTTTCCACAAGCAATCAGCCCCAGCATTTT
cdr3_aa: CASVSTSNQPQHF

d_call: TRBD1
v_call: TRBV7-6
j_call: TRBJ2-2
clone_size: once
cdr3_nt: TGTGCCAGCAGTCAAAGGGGGCGGTCCACCGGGGAGCTGTTTTTT
cdr3_aa: CASSQRGRSTGELFF

d_call: .
v_call: TRBV14
j_call: TRBJ1-2
clone_size: .
cdr3_nt: TGTGCCAGCAGCCAAGATGCCAGGCCAGGGTATGGCTACACCTTC
cdr3_aa: CASSQDARPGYGYTF

d_call: .
v_call: TRBV30
j_call: TRBJ2-5
clone_size: many
cdr3_nt: TGTGCCTGGACGTCGGGGGGCACAGAGACCCAGTACTTC
cdr3_aa: CAWTSGGTETQYF

d_call: .
v_call: TRBV27
j_call: TRBJ2-3
clone_size: .
cdr3_nt: TGTGCCAGCAGTTTCGGCGGGCCGCCCCGGGATACGCAGTATTTT
cdr3_aa: CASSFGGPPRDTQYF

d_call: .
v_call: TRBV7-6
j_call: TRBJ2-7
clone_size: .
cdr3_nt: TGTGCCAGCAGCCTTGTGGACTCACTCAACGAGCAGTACTTC
cdr3_aa: CASSLVDSLNEQYF

d_call: .
v_call: TRBV29-1
j_call: TRBJ1-2
clone_size: .
cdr3_nt: TGCAGCGTTTTCTCCAGTCATGACTACACCTTC
cdr3_aa: CSVFSSHDYTF

d_call: TRBD1
v_call: TRBV25-1
j_call: TRBJ1-2
clone_size: .
cdr3_nt: TGTGCCAGCAGTGAATCCCCGACAGGGCATGGCTACACCTTC
cdr3_aa: CASSESPTGHGYTF

d_call: TRBD1
v_call: TRBV6-5
j_call: TRBJ1-2
clone_size: .
cdr3_nt: TGTGCCAGCAGCGCCGACAGGGTAAGAGGCTACACCTTC
cdr3_aa: CASSADRVRGYTF

d_call: TRBD1
v_call: TRBV6-6
j_call: TRBJ1-5
clone_size: .
cdr3_nt: TGTGCCAGCAGTCCTATGGGACAGGGAAGGAATCAGCCCCAGCATTTT
cdr3_aa: CASSPMGQGRNQPQHF

d_call: TRBD2
v_call: TRBV4-2
j_call: TRBJ2-1
clone_size: .
cdr3_nt: TGTGCCAGCAGCCAAGCCCCACTAGCGGGGGGCCCTGGGTCCTACAATGAGCAGTTCTTC
cdr3_aa: CASSQAPLAGGPGSYNEQFF

d_call: TRBD2
v_call: TRBV24-1
j_call: TRBJ2-1
clone_size: few
cdr3_nt: TGTGCCACCAGCACAACGACTAGCGGGCTTAACAATGAGCAGTTCTTC
cdr3_aa: CATSTTTSGLNNEQFF

d_call: .
v_call: TRBV28
j_call: TRBJ1-1
clone_size: .
cdr3_nt: TGTGCCAGCAGTCTAGAGTACTCCCGCACTGAAGCTTTCTTT
cdr3_aa: CASSLEYSRTEAFF

d_call: .
v_call: TRBV29-1
j_call: TRBJ2-3
clone_size: .
cdr3_nt: TGCAGCGTCCAGCGCCGGGGAGAGGGAGATACGCAGTATTTT
cdr3_aa: CSVQRRGEGDTQYF

d_call: .
v_call: TRBV5-4
j_call: TRBJ2-5
clone_size: .
cdr3_nt: TGTGCCAGCAGCTTGGGGACTCACCGGGGAATCTCCGGGGAGACCCAGTACTTC
cdr3_aa: CASSLGTHRGISGETQYF

d_call: .
v_call: TRBV1
j_call: TRBJ2-7
clone_size: .
cdr3_nt: TGCACCAGCAGCGGGAGCCCCTACGAGCAGTACTTC
cdr3_aa: CTSSGSPYEQYF

d_call: .
v_call: TRBV7-6
j_call: TRBJ2-5
clone_size: .
cdr3_nt: TGTGCCAGCAGCATAGACCCCCAGCGTGCGGAGACCCAGTACTTC
cdr3_aa: CASSIDPQRAETQYF

d_call: TRBD1
v_call: TRBV5-8
j_call: TRBJ1-6
clone_size: .
cdr3_nt: TGTGCCAGCAGCTTGGGGACAGGGGAGGTTAATTCACCCCTCCACTTT
cdr3_aa: CASSLGTGEVNSPLHF

d_call: TRBD1
v_call: TRBV28
j_call: TRBJ1-2
clone_size: few
cdr3_nt: TGTGCCAGCAGACCCGGACAGGGGGCGGTTCGCTACACCTTC
cdr3_aa: CASRPGQGAVRYTF

d_call: .
v_call: TRBV30
j_call: TRBJ1-2
clone_size: .
cdr3_nt: TGTGCCTCCCGGGACATAGGGAACTATGGCTACACCTTC
cdr3_aa: CASRDIGNYGYTF

d_call: .
v_call: TRBV24-1
j_call: TRBJ2-5
clone_size: once
cdr3_nt: TGTGCCACCAGTGATTCACGGGGGGCCGGTGAGACCCAGTACTTC
cdr3_aa: CATSDSRGAGETQYF

d_call: .
v_call: TRBV11-2
j_call: TRBJ1-1
clone_size: few
cdr3_nt: TGTGCCAGCAGCCGAGGTCAGGGGACCCTGAACACTGAAGCTTTCTTT
cdr3_aa: CASSRGQGTLNTEAFF

d_call: TRBD1
v_call: TRBV7-9
j_call: TRBJ1-2
clone_size: few
cdr3_nt: TGTGCCAGCAGCCTTGGTGGCAGGGGGCCGGATGGCTACACCTTC
cdr3_aa: CASSLGGRGPDGYTF

d_call: .
v_call: TRBV5-1
j_call: TRBJ1-5
clone_size: .
cdr3_nt: TGCGCCAGCAGCTTGGATTCCAACAATCAGCCCCAGCATTTT
cdr3_aa: CASSLDSNNQPQHF

d_call: TRBD1
v_call: TRBV27
j_call: TRBJ2-7
clone_size: .
cdr3_nt: TGTGCCAGCAGTTTAAGACAGGGATACTACCCTTACGAGCAGTACTTC
cdr3_aa: CASSLRQGYYPYEQYF

d_call: TRBD1
v_call: TRBV7-8
j_call: TRBJ1-5
clone_size: .
cdr3_nt: TGTGCCAGCAGCGCCGACAGGGGGCAGGGGTCTAGCAATCAGCCCCAGCATTTT
cdr3_aa: CASSADRGQGSSNQPQHF

d_call: .
v_call: TRBV9
j_call: TRBJ2-3
clone_size: .
cdr3_nt: TGTGCCAGCAGCGTAGGTGCCTATAGCACAGATACGCAGTATTTT
cdr3_aa: CASSVGAYSTDTQYF

d_call: .
v_call: TRBV19
j_call: TRBJ1-3
clone_size: .
cdr3_nt: TGTGCCAGTAGTATAAAGGCCAGGGAAGCGGGAAACACCATATATTTT
cdr3_aa: CASSIKAREAGNTIYF

d_call: .
v_call: TRBV7-2
j_call: TRBJ2-3
clone_size: few
cdr3_nt: TGTGCCAGCAGCTTAAATTCGGGGGGCACAGATACGCAGTATTTT
cdr3_aa: CASSLNSGGTDTQYF

d_call: TRBD1
v_call: TRBV3-1/TRBV3-2
j_call: TRBJ1-2
clone_size: .
cdr3_nt: TGTGCCAGCAGCCAAGATTTGACAGGGGCGTATTATGGCTACACCTTC
cdr3_aa: CASSQDLTGAYYGYTF

d_call: .
v_call: TRBV7-3
j_call: TRBJ2-2
clone_size: .
cdr3_nt: TGTGCCAGCAGCTCACAGGGACCCGGGGAGCTGTTTTTT
cdr3_aa: CASSSQGPGELFF

d_call: TRBD1
v_call: TRBV4-2
j_call: TRBJ1-3
clone_size: .
cdr3_nt: TGTGCCAGCAGCCAGACAGGGACTGGAAACACCATATATTTT
cdr3_aa: CASSQTGTGNTIYF

d_call: .
v_call: TRBV29-1
j_call: TRBJ2-4
clone_size: .
cdr3_nt: TGCAGCGTTGAAGAGGAGGAGGGGCGGTGGGAAAACATTCAGTACTTC
cdr3_aa: CSVEEEEGRWENIQYF

d_call: TRBD1
v_call: TRBV12-3/TRBV12-4
j_call: TRBJ2-7
clone_size: .
cdr3_nt: TGTGCCAGCAGGGGGACAGGTATTTCCGAGCAGTACTTC
cdr3_aa: CASRGTGISEQYF

d_call: TRBD2
v_call: TRBV7-2
j_call: TRBJ2-2
clone_size: .
cdr3_nt: TGTGCCAGCAGACCAGGGACTACGGGGAACACCGGGGAGCTGTTTTTT
cdr3_aa: CASRPGTTGNTGELFF

d_call: TRBD2
v_call: TRBV6-6
j_call: TRBJ2-2
clone_size: once
cdr3_nt: TGTGCCAGCAGTGGGCAGAGCGGGGGGGCTTCCGGGGAGCTGTTTTTT
cdr3_aa: CASSGQSGGASGELFF

d_call: .
v_call: TRBV29-1
j_call: TRBJ2-6
clone_size: few
cdr3_nt: TGCAGCGTTGAGGAGACCTCTGGGGCCAACGTCCTGACTTTC
cdr3_aa: CSVEETSGANVLTF

d_call: .
v_call: TRBV7-3
j_call: TRBJ2-1
clone_size: .
cdr3_nt: TGTGCCAGCAGCCCAGATAGCGGTTCCTACAATGAGCAGTTCTTC
cdr3_aa: CASSPDSGSYNEQFF

d_call: .
v_call: TRBV6-5
j_call: TRBJ2-7
clone_size: .
cdr3_nt: TGTGCCAGCATGAGGTTCGACGAGCAGTACTTC
cdr3_aa: CASMRFDEQYF